The 24 T cell receptor beta chains given below trace back to one sample, sequenced in a study of blood T cell repertoires in COVID-19. Here immunoSEQ multiplex PCR was the method, and the copy in TCRdb shows in-frame clones only, minus some. The table shows under 450,000 clones, with around nine tenths occurring only once. The source material was peripheral blood. All receptors derive from a middle-aged woman with COVID-19, enrolled during active disease.

The rearrangement joins TRBV9 to TRBJ1-2, with TRBD1 matching over 7 bases. V lost 3 bases and J lost 7; bases outside the gene matches: 18. This CDR3 contains 17 residues. From germline, CDR1 is SGDLS and CDR2 YYNGEE. The CDR3 here is CASSAIPRVEGAGGYTF. CDR3 DNA: TGTGCCAGCAGCGCCATACCAAGAGTGGAGGGGGCAGGTGGCTACACCTTC.

The chain carries TRBV7-9 and TRBJ2-1, with TRBD2 matching over 8 bases. The germline V gene has CDR1 SEHNR and CDR2 FQNEAQ (reference sequence). J gave up 5 bases and V 0 bases, and 12 bases lay outside the gene matches. The CDR3 loop spans 18 amino acids. The CDR3 coding sequence is TGTGCCAGCAGCTTAGCGGTGGAGTCTAGCGGGTTAAACAATGAGCAGTTCTTC. It is translated as CASSLAVESSGLNNEQFF.

The chain uses TRBV5-1 and TRBJ2-7, with D unresolved. CDR1 and CDR2 (germline): SGHRS, YFSETQ. The CDR3 contains 13 residues. Trimming took 0 bases from V and 6 from J, leaving 10 bases between them. The CDR3 loop reads CASSLVEVSEQYF. The DNA of the CDR3 is TGCGCCAGCAGCTTGGTTGAGGTGAGCGAGCAGTACTTC.

This chain links TRBV30 with TRBJ1-1; tentatively, D is TRBD1 (6 bases). Germline V gene lookup returns CDR1 GTSNPN and CDR2 SVGIG (reference sequence). The V gene lost 1 base and the J gene lost 3 bases, with 18 bases spanning the gap. The CDR3 loop spans 16 amino acids. CDR3 sequence: CAWSAWGAGDYTEAFF. The CDR3 DNA sequence: TGTGCCTGGAGTGCTTGGGGGGCGGGAGATTACACTGAAGCTTTCTTT.

The chain combines TRBV28 with TRBJ2-5; 10 nucleotides line up with TRBD1. This CDR3 is 15 amino acids long. CDR1 and CDR2 (germline): MDHEN, SYDVKM. V trimming: 6 bases; J trimming: 4 bases; junction bases outside the gene matches: 8. Written as DNA, the CDR3 is TGTGCCAGCAGCATCGGGACAGGGGCCCTAGAGACCCAGTACTTC. It is translated as CASSIGTGALETQYF. The full variable domain, completed using reference TRBV28 and TRBJ2-5, is DVKVTQSSRYLVKRTGEKVFLECVQDMDHENMFWYRQDPGLGLRLIYFSYDVKMKEKGDIPEGYSVSREKKERFSLILESASTNQTSMYLCASSIGTGALETQYFGPGTRLLVL.

This sequence joins TRBV10-3 and TRBJ2-5, with TRBD1 as a possible D gene (6 bases). V was cut by 10 bases and J by 1 base, with 16 bases left in between. The CDR3 is 14 amino acids. Germline values: CDR1 ENHRY, CDR2 SYGVKD. DNA of the CDR3: TGTGCCACCGACCCAGGACAGTCCCAAGAGACCCAGTACTTC. It encodes CATDPGQSQETQYF.

This chain connects TRBV5-1 to TRBJ1-5, with TRBD1 matching 8 bases. The V gene's germline CDR1 is SGHRS and CDR2 YFSETQ. V was clipped by 4 bases and J by 6 bases; unmatched bases: 6. This CDR3 comprises 14 residues. As DNA, the CDR3 is TGCGCCAGCAGCAAGACAGGGGCCGGTCAGCCCCAGCATTTT. It encodes CASSKTGAGQPQHF.

The J gene is TRBJ2-2, the V gene TRBV29-1, with 8 bases identical to TRBD1. Unmatched junction bases numbered 1, after V lost 6 bases and J lost 1 base. This CDR3 has 13 residues. Germline V lookup: CDR1 SQVTM, CDR2 ANQGSEA. CDR3 sequence: CSVDRGNTGELFF. As DNA, the CDR3 is TGCAGCGTCGACAGGGGGAACACCGGGGAGCTGTTTTTT.

This sequence joins TRBV15 and TRBJ1-3; D not certain. This CDR3 is built from 16 residues. V gave up 0 bases and J gave up 0 bases, with 9 bases separating them. Germline V gene data show CDR1 as LNHNV and CDR2 as YYDKDF (reference sequence). CDR3 nucleotides: TGTGCCACCAGCAGAGAGGTCCCCGGCTCTGGAAACACCATATATTTT. Protein sequence: CATSREVPGSGNTIYF.

The V and J genes are TRBV2 and TRBJ1-5; maybe TRBD1 (6 bases). V lost 7 bases and J lost 9, with 19 bases in between. Germline CDR1 is SNHLY and CDR2 is FYNNEI. CDR3 length: 14 amino acids. The CDR3 sequence is CASMPPGARLPQHF. The CDR3 DNA is TGTGCCAGCATGCCTCCAGGGGCCCGCCTGCCCCAGCATTTT. The complete variable domain, with remaining parts taken from reference TRBV2 and TRBJ1-5, reads EPEVTQTPSHQVTQMGQEVILRCVPISNHLYFYWYRQILGQKVEFLVSFYNNEISEKSEIFDDQFSVERPDGSNFTLKIRSTKLEDSAMYFCASMPPGARLPQHFGDGTRLSIL.

Regarding this clone: Germline and junction disagree at one end, which may indicate a read error. Different DNA sequences within this sample yield the same CDR3. The chain uses TRBV4-3 and TRBJ1-6, with D possibly TRBD1 on 5 matching bases. The CDR3 totals 16 residues. The germline CDR1 and CDR2 sequences are LGHNA and YSLEER. The CDR3 spells CASSQEGRSYNSPLHF. The CDR3 coding sequence is TGCGCCAGCAGTCAAGAGGGGAGGTCCTATAATTCACCCCTCCACTTT.

V usage is TRBV28 and J usage is TRBJ1-5; tentatively, D is TRBD1 (6 bases). V was trimmed by 4 bases and J by 2 bases, leaving 15 bases between them. Germline assignment: CDR1 MDHEN and CDR2 SYDVKM. The CDR3 extends over 16 amino acids. The CDR3 region is CASSSWGAPGNQPQHF. As DNA, the CDR3 is TGTGCCAGCAGTTCATGGGGGGCCCCAGGCAATCAGCCCCAGCATTTT.

The CDR3 region has the DNA TGTGCCAGTACCCTTGGACTAGCTGCAAGCGATGAGCAGTTCTTC. This sequence encodes CASTLGLAASDEQFF. The V gene is TRBV19, the J gene TRBJ2-1, with 8 bases matching TRBD2. Trimming took 7 bases from V and 8 from J; bases not matched to a gene: 13. This CDR3 contains 15 residues. CDR1 LNHDA and CDR2 SQIVND come from the germline V gene (reference sequence).

CDR3 amino acids: CAWSPGQGGEQYF. The CDR3 coding sequence is TGTGCCTGGAGTCCTGGACAGGGTGGCGAGCAGTACTTC. This rearrangement joins TRBV30 to TRBJ2-7; TRBD1 aligns across 8 bases. V shed 2 bases, J shed 6 bases, and the junction held 6 bases outside the gene matches. This CDR3 has 13 amino acids. Germline CDR1 reads GTSNPN; CDR2 reads SVGIG (reference sequence).

This rearrangement joins TRBV7-3 to TRBJ2-1, with D possibly being TRBD1 (6 bases). V lost 2 bases, J lost 12 bases, and 14 bases lay in between. CDR3 size: 13 residues. Germline V gives CDR1 SGHTA, CDR2 FQGTGA. The CDR3 coding sequence is TGTGCCAGCAGCTTACATCAGGGGTGGGCGCAGTTCTTC. It specifies CASSLHQGWAQFF.

This clone was recorded once. The chain carries TRBV4-3 and TRBJ1-2, with D uncertain. Per germline, CDR1 LGHNA and CDR2 YSLEER. This CDR3 comprises 15 residues. V lost 4 bases and J 8 bases, leaving 20 bases between the germline ends. The CDR3 loop reads CASSPREGLRSGYTF. CDR3 bases: TGCGCCAGCAGCCCCCGGGAGGGTCTCCGGAGCGGCTACACCTTC.

The rearrangement joins TRBV28 to TRBJ1-5; TRBD1 aligns across 10 bases. V lost 10 bases and J lost 3; bases outside the gene matches: 3. Germline V gives CDR1 MDHEN, CDR2 SYDVKM. The CDR3 has 13 residues. For the CDR3, the DNA is TGTGCCACCGGACAGGGGGACAATCAGCCCCAGCATTTT. Translation: CATGQGDNQPQHF.

V usage is TRBV6-6 and J usage is TRBJ1-2, with 10 bases that match TRBD1. Trimming removed 6 bases from V and 3 bases from J; junction bases left unmatched: 7. CDR3 size: 15 residues. Germline-derived CDR1 and CDR2 are MNHNY and SVGAGI (reference sequence). CDR3 sequence: CASRPGQGGDYGYTF. Written as DNA, the CDR3 is TGTGCCAGCAGACCTGGACAGGGGGGCGACTATGGCTACACCTTC.

This chain joins TRBV27 and TRBJ1-1; tentative D call: TRBD1 (6 bases). CDR3 size: 13 residues. Looked up from germline, CDR1 is MNHEY and CDR2 is SMNVEV (reference sequence). Trimming stripped 3 bases from V and 4 bases from J, with 9 bases between. The CDR3 here is CASSFGGRTEAFF. The CDR3 nucleotides read TGTGCCAGCAGTTTCGGGGGGCGCACTGAAGCTTTCTTT.

The V call is TRBV18, the J call TRBJ1-6; the D gene is possibly TRBD1 (6 bases). The V and J ends lost 1 base and 14 bases respectively, with 15 bases between them. This CDR3 spans 14 amino acids. Germline CDR1 reads KGHSH; CDR2 reads LQKENI. This CDR3 is CASSPRTGKGSLHF. The CDR3 bases are TGTGCCAGCTCACCACGAACAGGGAAAGGATCCCTCCACTTT.

The rearrangement links TRBV2 to TRBJ2-2; 9 bases are a match to TRBD1. The CDR3 has 16 amino acids. J gave up 6 bases and V 6 bases, and 11 bases lay outside the gene matches. Per germline, CDR1 SNHLY and CDR2 FYNNEI. CDR3 region: CASSPPGQGGAGELFF. CDR3 sequence (DNA): TGTGCCAGCAGCCCTCCGGGACAGGGAGGCGCCGGGGAGCTGTTTTTT.

This chain joins TRBV5-6 and TRBJ1-4, with D unclear. CDR1 and CDR2 from the germline V gene are SGHDT and YYEEEE. Trimming took 0 bases from V and 6 from J, leaving 6 bases between them. There are 13 residues in the CDR3. The DNA of the CDR3 is TGTGCCAGCAGCTTGGCTTCTGATGAAAAACTGTTTTTT. It specifies CASSLASDEKLFF.

V gene TRBV7-2 combines with J gene TRBJ1-5; possibly TRBD1 for D (6 bases). Trimming removed 4 bases at V and 5 bases at J, with 12 bases between. Germline loops: CDR1 SGHTA, CDR2 FQGNSA. The length of the CDR3 is 14 residues. The CDR3, as DNA: TGTGCCAGCAGCTACACAGGGTCGGATCAGCCCCAGCATTTT. Residues: CASSYTGSDQPQHF.

The rearrangement joins TRBV7-2 to TRBJ2-7; 8 nucleotides agree with TRBD1. The germline CDR1 and CDR2 sequences are SGHTA and FQGNSA. CDR3 length: 15 residues. V was clipped by 3 bases and J by 6 bases; unmatched bases: 10. The CDR3 sequence: CASSLGAGGWGEQYF. CDR3 sequence (DNA): TGTGCCAGCAGCTTGGGGGCAGGGGGCTGGGGCGAGCAGTACTTC.